This TCR beta chain derives from a study of blood T cell repertoires in COVID-19. Study as a whole: Sources were T cells, B-cell-depleted T cells, or PBMCs; the material itself was cDNA or gDNA.

This clone was detected only a few times. CDR1 SGHVS and CDR2 FQNEAQ come from the germline V gene. V lost 2 bases and J 0 bases, leaving 5 bases between the germline ends. CDR3 size: 15 residues. Original processing methods: Scientists estimated how many nucleated cells there were by amplifying reference gene primers. Method: immunoSEQ multiplex PCR; TCRdb's copy keeps in-frame clones and lacks some. Clone size and the V and J calls come from that table; the DNA yielded D and trimming. This table has about 320,000 clones, approximately 90% appearing once. This receptor was taken from a woman between 25 and 40 years old with COVID-19, enrolled during active disease. The gene calls are TRBV7-8 and TRBJ2-6; no firm D call. The sample consisted of peripheral blood. The CDR3 region is CASSLWSSGANVLTF. CDR3 DNA sequence: TGTGCCAGCAGCTTATGGAGCTCTGGGGCCAACGTCCTGACTTTC.